These 15 T cell receptor beta chains were all obtained from the same sample, sequenced in a study of CD8+ T cells in alopecia areata. RNA extraction was followed by reverse transcription into cDNA, which acted as the sequencing template. The assay was immunoSEQ multiplex PCR, and TCRdb's table has in-frame clones only and misses some. The sample lists under 150,000 clones; 50% to 55% were seen once. Documented treatment: oral pan-JAK inhibitor, 5-10 mg twice daily. Sequenced material: CD4+ T cells sorted from blood, taken at week 4, from a patient treated with tofacitinib. Source of these receptors: a human donor with alopecia areata.

The V call is TRBV5-6, the J call TRBJ1-2; 7 bases match TRBD1. With 4 bases clipped from V and 8 bases from J, the junction kept 8 bases outside the gene matches. The CDR3 has 13 amino acids. In germline, CDR1 is SGHDT, CDR2 YYEEEE. The CDR3 bases are TGTGCCAGCAGCCGGGACAGTGATTCGGGCTACACCTTC. This encodes CASSRDSDSGYTF. The full variable domain, rest sourced from reference TRBV5-6 and TRBJ1-2, is DAGVTQSPTHLIKTRGQQVTLRCSPKSGHDTVSWYQQALGQGPQFIFQYYEEEERQRGNFPDRFSGHQFPNYSSELNVNALLLGDSALYLCASSRDSDSGYTFGSGTRLTVV.

The chain recombines TRBV30 with TRBJ2-3; 9 nucleotides line up with TRBD2. The CDR3 runs to 14 residues. Germline V gives CDR1 GTSNPN, CDR2 SVGIG (reference sequence). With V trimmed by 4 bases and J by 0 bases, 2 bases remained unmatched. The CDR3 bases are TGTGCCTGGACTAGCGGGATTAGCACAGATACGCAGTATTTT. Protein: CAWTSGISTDTQYF.

This clone was seen a single time. The chain is built from TRBV9 and TRBJ2-7; the D call may be TRBD1 or TRBD2 (5 bases each). V was trimmed by 6 bases and J by 0 bases, leaving 19 bases between them. CDR3 size: 16 residues. Germline V CDR1 and CDR2: SGDLS, YYNGEE. The CDR3 spells CASTISGPGSSYEQYF. The CDR3 region has the DNA TGTGCCAGCACCATCTCGGGCCCAGGGAGCTCCTACGAGCAGTACTTC.

V is TRBV5-8 and J is TRBJ1-2, with 7 bases identical to TRBD1. Germline V gives CDR1 SGHTS, CDR2 YDEGEE. Trimming cost V 4 bases and J 10 bases; bases outside gene matches: 16. The CDR3 length is 15 residues. This CDR3 is CASSLSGRGQVTYTF. The CDR3 DNA reads TGTGCCAGCAGCCTGAGTGGTAGGGGGCAAGTCACCTACACCTTC.

The sample holds a few counts of this clone. The V gene is TRBV6-6, the J gene TRBJ1-1, with TRBD1 matching 9 bases. The junction had 8 bases not matched to a gene; V was cut back by 5 bases and J by 7 bases. The length of the CDR3 is 14 residues. Germline CDR1 is MNHNY and CDR2 is SVGAGI (reference sequence). The CDR3 bases are TGTGCCAGCAGTCAACAGGGGGCCGCCTTTGAAGCTTTCTTT. This translates into CASSQQGAAFEAFF.

This clone was seen only a few times. The gene calls are TRBV28 and TRBJ2-7, with a tentative D call TRBD2 (5 bases). The germline V and J ends were trimmed by 3 bases and 1 base, with 16 bases remaining between them. Germline lookup yields CDR1 MDHEN and CDR2 SYDVKM. The CDR3 loop spans 16 amino acids. CDR3 coding DNA: TGTGCCAGCAGTTTTTCCCTAGCCGCGCTTTCCTACGAGCAGTACTTC. Encoded protein: CASSFSLAALSYEQYF.

The chain employs TRBV29-1 and TRBJ2-7; no clear D gene. The germline CDR1 and CDR2 sequences are SQVTM and ANQGSEA. The CDR3 spans 14 residues. The V end was cut by 1 base, the J end by 6 bases, with 16 bases between. The CDR3 sequence: CSVEAASLSREQYF. The CDR3 DNA follows: TGCAGCGTTGAAGCGGCCTCCCTTAGTCGCGAGCAGTACTTC.

This clone was detected a few times. The chain uses TRBV27 and TRBJ1-2; D uncertain. V lost 7 bases to trimming and J lost 4 bases, with 16 bases between them. CDR3 size: 14 residues. Germline V gives CDR1 MNHEY, CDR2 SMNVEV (reference sequence). The CDR3: CASTDLRTGYGYTF. In DNA, the CDR3 is TGTGCCAGCACCGATTTGAGGACGGGCTATGGCTACACCTTC.

The V and J genes are TRBV5-6 and TRBJ2-5; possibly TRBD2 for D (6 bases). Germline V CDR1 and CDR2: SGHDT, YYEEEE. The V end lost 4 bases, the J end lost 4 bases, and 17 bases lay between the germline ends. The CDR3 contains 15 residues. The CDR3 region has the DNA TGTGCCAGCAGCCCCCGGGTAGCGCGGGGAGAGACCCAGTACTTC. This sequence encodes CASSPRVARGETQYF.

The chain recombines TRBV5-1 with TRBJ1-1; the D is unclear. V lost 0 bases and J lost 5, with 14 bases in between. Germline lookup yields CDR1 SGHRS and CDR2 YFSETQ. This CDR3 comprises 15 residues. CDR3 protein: CASSLDKNTVTEAFF. CDR3 nucleotides: TGCGCCAGCAGCTTGGACAAGAACACTGTAACTGAAGCTTTCTTT. The variable domain in full, completed from reference TRBV5-1 and TRBJ1-1, reads KAGVTQTPRYLIKTRGQQVTLSCSPISGHRSVSWYQQTPGQGLQFLFEYFSETQRNKGNFPGRFSGRQFSNSRSEMNVSTLELGDSALYLCASSLDKNTVTEAFFGQGTRLTVV.

The chain links TRBV29-1 to TRBJ2-5; no definite D call. The CDR3 contains 11 residues. Between the trimmed V and J ends, which lost 7 bases and 5 bases, there was a span of 11 bases. Germline CDR1 and CDR2: SQVTM and ANQGSEA. CDR3 coding DNA: TGCAGCGGCTGTTTACGGGAGACCCAGTACTTC. Residues: CSGCLRETQYF.

This chain uses TRBV30 with TRBJ2-1; 8 bases match TRBD2. The CDR3 sequence is 14 residues long. V gave up 5 bases and J gave up 4 bases; unmatched junction bases: 7. The germline gives CDR1 GTSNPN, CDR2 SVGIG (reference sequence). The CDR3: CAWGSKRGYNEQFF. In DNA, the CDR3 is TGTGCCTGGGGATCCAAGCGGGGGTACAATGAGCAGTTCTTC. The full variable domain, completed using reference TRBV30 and TRBJ2-1, is SQTIHQWPATLVQPVGSPLSLECTVEGTSNPNLYWYRQAAGRGLQLLFYSVGIGQISSEVPQNLSASRPQDRQFILSSKKLLLSDSGFYLCAWGSKRGYNEQFFGPGTRLTVL.

The chain recombines TRBV13 with TRBJ2-7; TRBD2 aligns across 9 bases. The germline V gene has CDR1 PRHDT and CDR2 FYEKMQ (reference sequence). J gave up 0 bases and V 5 bases, and 8 bases lay outside the gene matches. The CDR3 is made up of 16 amino acids. CDR3 amino acids: CASSGPLAGFSYEQYF. The CDR3 region has the DNA TGTGCCAGCAGCGGTCCCCTAGCGGGATTCTCCTACGAGCAGTACTTC.

The CDR3: CSVLQGGTYEQYF. CDR3 DNA: TGCAGCGTTCTGCAGGGGGGAACCTACGAGCAGTACTTC. The J gene is TRBJ2-7, the V gene TRBV29-1, with D possibly matching TRBD1 (7 bases). The CDR3 length is 13 residues. The germline V gene encodes CDR1 SQVTM and CDR2 ANQGSEA. Trimming pared 5 bases from V and 2 bases from J, leaving 13 bases between.

The rearrangement uses TRBV29-1 and TRBJ2-5, with a tentative D call TRBD1 (6 bases). V was pared by 4 bases and J by 1 base, with 13 bases between. Germline V gene lookup returns CDR1 SQVTM and CDR2 ANQGSEA. This CDR3 contains 14 residues. CDR3 sequence (DNA): TGCAGCGTTGCTGGACAGCTCCTCCAAGAGACCCAGTACTTC. It translates to CSVAGQLLQETQYF.